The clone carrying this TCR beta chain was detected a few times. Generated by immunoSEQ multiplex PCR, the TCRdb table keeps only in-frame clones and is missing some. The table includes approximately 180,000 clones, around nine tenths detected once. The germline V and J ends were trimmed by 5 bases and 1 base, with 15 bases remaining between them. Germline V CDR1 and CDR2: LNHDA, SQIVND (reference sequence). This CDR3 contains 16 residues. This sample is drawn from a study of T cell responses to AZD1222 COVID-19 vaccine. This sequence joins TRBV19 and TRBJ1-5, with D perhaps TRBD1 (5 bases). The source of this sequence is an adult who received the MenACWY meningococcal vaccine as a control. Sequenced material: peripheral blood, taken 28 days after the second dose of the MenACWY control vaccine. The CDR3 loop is CASSVAGGRSNQPQHF. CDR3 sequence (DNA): TGTGCCAGTAGTGTTGCGGGGGGAAGGAGCAATCAGCCCCAGCATTTT. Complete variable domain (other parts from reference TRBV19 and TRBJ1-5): DGGITQSPKYLFRKEGQNVTLSCEQNLNHDAMYWYRQDPGQGLRLIYYSQIVNDFQKGDIAEGYSVSREKKESFPLTVTSAQKNPTAFYLCASSVAGGRSNQPQHFGDGTRLSIL.